Listed below are T cell receptor beta chains from one sample, sequenced in a study of blood T cell repertoires in COVID-19. Sequencing was performed with immunoSEQ multiplex PCR; in TCRdb, only in-frame clones are kept and a portion is missing. The repertoire holds 190,000 or so clones, with roughly 88% as singletons. Material: PBMCs or T cells enriched from blood (not recorded which). The receptors stem from a woman in her twenties or thirties who had recovered from COVID-19. CDR3s include the opening cysteine and the closing phenylalanine or tryptophan. The D gene is left open where the match is weak. A clone size is listed for some rows: how often the clone was seen (once, few, many), or a class if it is expanded.

d_gene: -; abundance: once; v_gene: TRBV27; j_gene: TRBJ1-2; CDR3aa: CASSLRLPDRNYGYTF; CDR3nt: TGTGCCAGCAGTTTACGCCTTCCCGACAGGAACTATGGCTACACCTTC
d_gene: -; abundance: -; v_gene: TRBV29-1; j_gene: TRBJ1-1; CDR3aa: CSGAATDSLNTEAFF; CDR3nt: TGCAGCGGTGCGGCCACGGACAGCCTGAACACTGAAGCTTTCTTT
d_gene: TRBD1; abundance: -; v_gene: TRBV7-9; j_gene: TRBJ1-1; CDR3aa: CASSPGTVNTEAFF; CDR3nt: TGTGCCAGCAGCCCCGGGACAGTGAACACTGAAGCTTTCTTT
d_gene: -; abundance: -; v_gene: TRBV27; j_gene: TRBJ2-7; CDR3aa: CASSLVAFGPSYEQYF; CDR3nt: TGTGCCAGCAGTTTAGTAGCGTTCGGTCCCTCCTACGAGCAGTACTTC
d_gene: -; abundance: -; v_gene: TRBV6-4; j_gene: TRBJ2-1; CDR3aa: CASKRQGIGNEQFF; CDR3nt: TGTGCCAGCAAACGGCAGGGAATCGGCAATGAGCAGTTCTTC
d_gene: -; abundance: -; v_gene: TRBV15; j_gene: TRBJ1-5; CDR3aa: CATSLDIGQPQHF; CDR3nt: TGTGCCACCAGCCTCGACATAGGTCAGCCCCAGCATTTT
d_gene: TRBD1; abundance: -; v_gene: TRBV4-2; j_gene: TRBJ2-3; CDR3aa: CASSPYGTGGTDTQYF; CDR3nt: TGTGCCAGCAGCCCCTACGGGACAGGGGGCACAGATACGCAGTATTTT
d_gene: TRBD1; abundance: -; v_gene: TRBV5-4; j_gene: TRBJ2-1; CDR3aa: CASSLPPGQGQGEQFF; CDR3nt: TGTGCCAGCAGCCTCCCGCCGGGACAGGGACAGGGTGAGCAGTTCTTC
d_gene: -; abundance: once; v_gene: TRBV7-8; j_gene: TRBJ2-2; CDR3aa: CASSLPVSGGELFF; CDR3nt: TGTGCCAGCAGCTTACCGGTCTCGGGGGGGGAGCTGTTTTTT
d_gene: -; abundance: -; v_gene: TRBV27; j_gene: TRBJ1-1; CDR3aa: CASSFWGAEAFF; CDR3nt: TGTGCCAGCAGTTTTTGGGGGGCTGAAGCTTTCTTT
d_gene: TRBD1; abundance: -; v_gene: TRBV3-1/TRBV3-2; j_gene: TRBJ1-6; CDR3aa: CASSTGTEGSPLHF; CDR3nt: TGTGCCAGCAGTACCGGGACAGAAGGTTCACCCCTCCACTTT
d_gene: TRBD2; abundance: -; v_gene: TRBV30; j_gene: TRBJ2-7; CDR3aa: CAASIVGGEYEQYF; CDR3nt: TGTGCCGCGAGTATAGTGGGAGGGGAGTACGAGCAGTACTTC
d_gene: -; abundance: -; v_gene: TRBV11-2; j_gene: TRBJ2-5; CDR3aa: CASSLRVSPQETQYF; CDR3nt: TGTGCCAGCAGCTTACGTGTTAGTCCCCAAGAGACCCAGTACTTC
d_gene: TRBD2; abundance: once; v_gene: TRBV27; j_gene: TRBJ2-7; CDR3aa: CASSHSGIGEQYF; CDR3nt: TGTGCCAGCAGTCATAGCGGGATAGGAGAGCAGTACTTC
d_gene: TRBD2; abundance: few; v_gene: TRBV3-1/TRBV3-2; j_gene: TRBJ2-1; CDR3aa: CASSQDGTRVNEQFF; CDR3nt: TGTGCCAGCAGCCAAGACGGGACTAGAGTGAATGAGCAGTTCTTC
d_gene: -; abundance: few; v_gene: TRBV19; j_gene: TRBJ1-1; CDR3aa: CASSRAAQLNTEAFF; CDR3nt: TGTGCCAGTAGTAGGGCAGCTCAGCTGAACACTGAAGCTTTCTTT
d_gene: TRBD2; abundance: -; v_gene: TRBV4-1; j_gene: TRBJ2-7; CDR3aa: CASSQEISGRALWEQYF; CDR3nt: TGCGCCAGCAGCCAGGAAATTTCGGGGAGGGCACTTTGGGAGCAGTACTTC
d_gene: -; abundance: -; v_gene: TRBV11-2; j_gene: TRBJ2-5; CDR3aa: CASSLTPEGGTQYF; CDR3nt: TGTGCCAGCAGCTTAACCCCAGAAGGGGGGACCCAGTACTTC
d_gene: -; abundance: once; v_gene: TRBV3-1/TRBV3-2; j_gene: TRBJ2-7; CDR3aa: CASSPRVGAYEQYF; CDR3nt: TGTGCCAGCAGCCCCCGGGTAGGAGCCTACGAGCAGTACTTC
d_gene: -; abundance: -; v_gene: TRBV19; j_gene: TRBJ2-1; CDR3aa: CASKRTGLNEQFF; CDR3nt: TGTGCCAGTAAGAGAACAGGCCTCAATGAGCAGTTCTTC
d_gene: TRBD2; abundance: few; v_gene: TRBV28; j_gene: TRBJ2-4; CDR3aa: CASSYTSGRALAKNIQYF; CDR3nt: TGTGCCAGCAGTTACACTAGCGGGAGGGCTTTGGCCAAAAACATTCAGTACTTC
d_gene: TRBD1; abundance: -; v_gene: TRBV19; j_gene: TRBJ2-7; CDR3aa: CASSPRGTGDVEQYF; CDR3nt: TGTGCCAGTAGCCCGAGGGGGACAGGGGACGTCGAGCAGTACTTC
d_gene: TRBD2; abundance: -; v_gene: TRBV27; j_gene: TRBJ2-7; CDR3aa: CASSIWRGGLAYEQYF; CDR3nt: TGTGCCAGCAGTATATGGCGGGGGGGACTAGCCTACGAGCAGTACTTC
d_gene: -; abundance: -; v_gene: TRBV7-9; j_gene: TRBJ2-1; CDR3aa: CASSLGGDVNNEQFF; CDR3nt: TGTGCCAGCAGCTTAGGGGGGGATGTAAACAATGAGCAGTTCTTC
d_gene: -; abundance: -; v_gene: TRBV21-1; j_gene: TRBJ2-7; CDR3aa: CASSKVDQGTSGSKYEQYF; CDR3nt: TGTGCCAGCAGCAAAGTAGACCAAGGGACTAGCGGGAGTAAGTACGAGCAGTACTTC
d_gene: -; abundance: -; v_gene: TRBV5-5; j_gene: TRBJ1-2; CDR3aa: CASSPGGEFPYGYTF; CDR3nt: TGTGCCAGCAGCCCCGGCGGGGAATTTCCCTATGGCTACACCTTC
d_gene: -; abundance: -; v_gene: TRBV7-9; j_gene: TRBJ2-1; CDR3aa: CASSLTATSAQGWQFF; CDR3nt: TGTGCCAGCAGCTTAACCGCGACTTCGGCTCAGGGGTGGCAGTTCTTC
d_gene: TRBD1; abundance: -; v_gene: TRBV11-1; j_gene: TRBJ2-7; CDR3aa: CASSFGTGDYEQYF; CDR3nt: TGTGCCAGCAGCTTTGGGACAGGTGACTACGAGCAGTACTTC
d_gene: TRBD2; abundance: -; v_gene: TRBV7-9; j_gene: TRBJ2-1; CDR3aa: CASSLAQTAGFSNEQFF; CDR3nt: TGTGCCAGCAGCTTAGCCCAAACAGCGGGGTTTTCCAATGAGCAGTTCTTC
d_gene: -; abundance: -; v_gene: TRBV12-5; j_gene: TRBJ1-2; CDR3aa: CASGLVLIGGDEYGYTF; CDR3nt: TGTGCTAGTGGTTTGGTACTAATAGGAGGGGATGAGTATGGCTACACCTTC
d_gene: -; abundance: -; v_gene: TRBV10-2; j_gene: TRBJ2-7; CDR3aa: CASSESQGTRYEQYF; CDR3nt: TGCGCCAGCAGTGAGTCCCAGGGGACGCGGTACGAGCAGTACTTC
d_gene: -; abundance: -; v_gene: TRBV15; j_gene: TRBJ1-4; CDR3aa: CATSRDPGPNEKLFF; CDR3nt: TGTGCCACCAGCAGAGATCCAGGTCCTAATGAAAAACTGTTTTTT
d_gene: -; abundance: -; v_gene: TRBV5-1; j_gene: TRBJ1-1; CDR3aa: CASSSPGTPDEAFF; CDR3nt: TGCGCCAGCAGCTCACCAGGGACACCCGATGAAGCTTTCTTT
d_gene: -; abundance: -; v_gene: TRBV19; j_gene: TRBJ1-5; CDR3aa: CASSIVGQFRQPQHF; CDR3nt: TGTGCCAGTAGTATTGTTGGGCAGTTCCGACAGCCCCAGCATTTT
d_gene: TRBD2; abundance: -; v_gene: TRBV15; j_gene: TRBJ2-2; CDR3aa: CATSREGRESGELFF; CDR3nt: TGTGCCACCAGCAGAGAAGGGCGGGAGAGCGGGGAGCTGTTTTTT
d_gene: -; abundance: -; v_gene: TRBV6-5; j_gene: TRBJ2-1; CDR3aa: CASKASDEQFF; CDR3nt: TGTGCCAGCAAAGCCAGCGATGAGCAGTTCTTC
d_gene: -; abundance: -; v_gene: TRBV6-5; j_gene: TRBJ1-5; CDR3aa: CASSYSWQGHNQPQHF; CDR3nt: TGTGCCAGCAGTTACTCGTGGCAGGGGCATAATCAGCCCCAGCATTTT
d_gene: -; abundance: -; v_gene: TRBV6-5; j_gene: TRBJ1-5; CDR3aa: CASSYSWAGQPQHF; CDR3nt: TGTGCCAGCAGTTACTCGTGGGCTGGGCAGCCCCAGCATTTT
d_gene: TRBD2; abundance: -; v_gene: TRBV19; j_gene: TRBJ2-7; CDR3aa: CASSGTKYYEQYF; CDR3nt: TGTGCCAGTAGCGGGACTAAGTATTACGAGCAGTACTTC
d_gene: TRBD2; abundance: -; v_gene: TRBV28; j_gene: TRBJ2-7; CDR3aa: CASSSWASGSYEQYF; CDR3nt: TGTGCCAGCAGTTCATGGGCTAGCGGATCCTACGAGCAGTACTTC
d_gene: -; abundance: -; v_gene: TRBV4-1; j_gene: TRBJ2-3; CDR3aa: CASSQGTGTDTQYF; CDR3nt: TGCGCCAGCAGCCAGGGTACAGGGACAGATACGCAGTATTTT
d_gene: TRBD1; abundance: -; v_gene: TRBV19; j_gene: TRBJ1-5; CDR3aa: CASSIDTTGGNQPQHF; CDR3nt: TGTGCCAGTAGTATAGATACGACAGGGGGCAATCAGCCCCAGCATTTT